The source of this T cell receptor beta chain is a study of Ad26.COV2.S vaccination and SARS-CoV-2 variants. The data were produced by immunoSEQ multiplex PCR, yet TCRdb's version contains in-frame clones alone and is incomplete. The sample holds about 350,000 clones; roughly 90% are singletons and the top ten take just under 5%. Per the germline V gene, CDR1 is KGHDR and CDR2 is SFDVKD. J lost 0 bases, V lost 3 bases, and 3 bases had no gene match. This CDR3 is 16 amino acids long. Study findings and constraints: Placebo recipients had lower spike-specific TCR breadth than vaccine recipients. It was reported that spike-specific CD8+ and CD4+ T cell responses were substantially broad after vaccination. Using TCR breadth and depth analyses may have led to underestimated total T cell responses.

Notes on this clone: Its antigen is unknown.

Documented treatment: approximately 18 received Ad26.COV2.S at low or high dose, single or two shots; several received placebo; per-sample allocation not given. The investigators took samples on day 63 after the first vaccine or placebo injection. Spike of the Wuhan-strain SARS-CoV-2 was expressed by an Ad26 vector, which formed the vaccine. The chain uses TRBV24-1 and TRBJ1-5, with TRBD1 matching 8 bases. The source of this sequence is a person aged 18-65 years who received the Ad26.COV2.S COVID-19 vaccine or a placebo. The starting material was peripheral blood, obtained in a trial of Ad26.COV2.S vaccine versus placebo. In nucleotides, the CDR3 is TGTGCCACCAGTGATCGGACAGGGAATAGCAATCAGCCCCAGCATTTT. Translating gives CATSDRTGNSNQPQHF.